These 10 T cell receptor beta chains came from one sample sequenced in a study of cytomegalovirus exposure and HLA in healthy donors. The repertoire was sequenced with immunoSEQ multiplex PCR; TCRdb's copy has only in-frame clones and lacks some. Found here are about 78,000 clones, 90% to 97% of them singletons; the top ten hold about 1.6%. Input material: PBMCs. The receptors here all came from a man in his late teens or twenties in good health and CMV-seropositive.

This rearrangement joins TRBV9 to TRBJ2-5, with D unresolved. The CDR3 consists of 14 residues. The germline V gene has CDR1 SGDLS and CDR2 YYNGEE. The V gene lost 0 bases and the J gene lost 4 bases, with 10 bases spanning the gap. The CDR3 DNA sequence: TGTGCCAGCAGCGTAGAGCTGGGCCCAGAGACCCAGTACTTC. Translating it yields CASSVELGPETQYF.

The chain combines TRBV30 with TRBJ2-7, with 9 nucleotides matching TRBD2. Germline assignment: CDR1 GTSNPN and CDR2 SVGIG (reference sequence). The CDR3 covers 14 residues. Germline trimming cut 3 bases from V and 0 bases from J; bases unmatched to any gene: 3. The CDR3 DNA reads TGTGCCTGGAGGGTAGCGGGAGTCTCCTACGAGCAGTACTTC. As protein: CAWRVAGVSYEQYF.

J is TRBJ2-3 and V is TRBV27, with TRBD2 matching over 8 bases. Losses at the gene ends were 8 bases for V and 7 bases for J; bases not matched to a gene: 11. In germline, CDR1 is MNHEY, CDR2 SMNVEV (reference sequence). The CDR3 sequence is 14 residues long. This CDR3 is CASFPNSGRHTQYF. CDR3 DNA: TGTGCCAGCTTTCCAAACAGCGGGAGACATACGCAGTATTTT.

As concerns this clone: Other DNA sequences in this specimen translate into the identical CDR3. The gene calls are TRBV5-1 and TRBJ1-1; a possible D gene is TRBD1 (5 bases). Trimming removed 1 base at V and 5 bases at J, with 9 bases between. Germline-derived CDR1 and CDR2 are SGHRS and YFSETQ. CDR3 length: 13 residues. For the CDR3, the DNA is TGCGCCAGCAGCTTGACGGAGGGGACTGAAGCTTTCTTT. Translated, it gives CASSLTEGTEAFF. The full variable domain, rest sourced from reference TRBV5-1 and TRBJ1-1, is KAGVTQTPRYLIKTRGQQVTLSCSPISGHRSVSWYQQTPGQGLQFLFEYFSETQRNKGNFPGRFSGRQFSNSRSEMNVSTLELGDSALYLCASSLTEGTEAFFGQGTRLTVV.

The CDR3 reads CASSVTPDSSETQYF. Written as DNA, the CDR3 is TGTGCCAGCAGCGTTACCCCCGACAGTTCAGAGACCCAGTACTTC. The chain recombines TRBV9 with TRBJ2-5; maybe TRBD1 (5 bases). Germline CDR1 reads SGDLS; CDR2 reads YYNGEE. Trimming stripped 2 bases from V and 4 bases from J, with 15 bases between. This CDR3 region has 15 residues.

CDR3 in DNA: TGCGCCAGCAGTGAGGGACAGGGTGCTCAGCCCCAGCATTTT. Amino acid sequence: CASSEGQGAQPQHF. The genes are TRBV10-1 and TRBJ1-5, with 8 bases lining up with TRBD1. This CDR3 has 14 amino acids. CDR1 and CDR2 from the germline V gene are WNHNN and SYGVQD (reference sequence). Unmatched junction bases numbered 3, after V lost 2 bases and J lost 6 bases.

The rearrangement uses TRBV4-2 and TRBJ2-7; 7 nucleotides agree with TRBD2. The V gene end was trimmed by 4 bases and the J gene end by 4 bases; junction bases not matched to a gene: 16. The CDR3 has 17 residues. Germline lookup yields CDR1 LGHNA and CDR2 YNFKEQ. The CDR3: CASSPFAVGGSLYEQYF. CDR3 coding DNA: TGTGCCAGCAGCCCCTTCGCGGTAGGCGGGAGTTTGTACGAGCAGTACTTC.

This chain connects TRBV19 to TRBJ1-1, with D maybe TRBD1 (5 bases). The CDR3 has 15 residues. Deletions cut 3 bases from V and 4 bases from J, with 15 bases between. CDR1 is LNHDA, CDR2 SQIVND, per germline (reference sequence). CDR3: CASSILRGEGTEAFF. CDR3 nucleotides: TGTGCCAGTAGTATCCTCCGAGGGGAGGGCACTGAAGCTTTCTTT. Full variable domain (remainder filled in from reference TRBV19 and TRBJ1-1): DGGITQSPKYLFRKEGQNVTLSCEQNLNHDAMYWYRQDPGQGLRLIYYSQIVNDFQKGDIAEGYSVSREKKESFPLTVTSAQKNPTAFYLCASSILRGEGTEAFFGQGTRLTVV.

The chain has TRBV4-1 and TRBJ1-1; 7 nucleotides align to TRBD1. V was pared by 2 bases and J by 4 bases, with 4 bases of the junction left unmatched. Per germline, CDR1 MGHRA and CDR2 YSYEKL. The CDR3 is made up of 14 amino acids. CDR3 nucleotides: TGCGCCAGCAGCCAACTCGACAGGGCCACTGAAGCTTTCTTT. Amino acid sequence: CASSQLDRATEAFF.

This chain uses TRBV9 with TRBJ1-5; a possible D gene is TRBD1 (5 bases). V was trimmed by 0 bases and J by 2 bases, leaving 9 bases between them. CDR1 is SGDLS, CDR2 YYNGEE, per germline. The CDR3 spans 15 residues. CDR3: CASSVAGGGNQPQHF. As DNA, the CDR3 is TGTGCCAGCAGCGTAGCCGGGGGTGGCAATCAGCCCCAGCATTTT.